This is a list of T cell receptor beta chains from one sample in a study of beta chain features in type 1 diabetes. TCRdb's copy holds only in-frame clones and misses some; the assay was immunoSEQ multiplex PCR. The sample consists of 300,000 to 400,000 clones, about 14% of them appearing once. The specimen was naive CD4+ T cells from blood. Receptors were obtained from a woman aged 18-29 years with type 1 diabetes. Both conserved end residues are part of each CDR3. The D gene is left open where the match is weak. A clone size is listed for some rows: how often the clone was seen (once, few, many), or a class if it is expanded.

>NA|TRBD2|TRBV19|TRBJ2-5
CASSRLAGGTETQYF
TGTGCCAGTAGCAGACTAGCGGGAGGAACGGAGACCCAGTACTTC
>few|TRBD1|TRBV7-9|TRBJ1-5
CASSQGGGQPQHF
TGTGCCAGCAGCCAGGGGGGCGGTCAGCCCCAGCATTTT
>few|NA|TRBV29-1|TRBJ2-5
CSVVPGIHKETQYF
TGCAGCGTTGTCCCCGGGATCCATAAAGAGACCCAGTACTTC
>NA|TRBD2|TRBV15|TRBJ2-1
CATSRGGTSGTNEQFF
TGTGCCACCAGCAGAGGGGGGACTAGCGGGACCAATGAGCAGTTCTTC
>few|TRBD1|TRBV7-9|TRBJ1-1
CASSLPLYRGAFF
TGTGCCAGCAGCTTACCCCTCTACAGGGGAGCTTTCTTT
>few|NA|TRBV30|TRBJ1-5
CAWTRGSNQPQHF
TGTGCCTGGACCCGAGGGAGCAATCAGCCCCAGCATTTT
>NA|TRBD1|TRBV2|TRBJ2-3
CASSERDRGSDTQYF
TGTGCCAGCAGTGAACGGGACAGGGGATCGGATACGCAGTATTTT
>few|NA|TRBV6-6|TRBJ2-5
CASSYSRRETQYF
TGTGCCAGCAGTTACTCGAGGAGAGAGACCCAGTACTTC
>NA|NA|TRBV4-2|TRBJ2-7
CASSQVGTLLYEQYF
TGTGCCAGCAGCCAAGTAGGGACACTACTCTACGAGCAGTACTTC
>NA|TRBD1|TRBV13|TRBJ2-1
CASSQESLQGNNEQFF
TGTGCCAGCAGCCAGGAATCTTTACAGGGGAACAATGAGCAGTTCTTC
>few|NA|TRBV19|TRBJ2-7
CASSLDSQGIYEQYF
TGTGCCAGTAGCCTAGATAGCCAGGGGATATACGAGCAGTACTTC
>NA|TRBD1|TRBV6-1|TRBJ2-4
CASSGTGNIQYF
TGTGCCAGCAGTGGGACAGGGAACATTCAGTACTTC
>few|TRBD2|TRBV7-9|TRBJ2-7
CASSLSPTSGRAREQYF
TGTGCCAGCAGCTTATCTCCCACTAGCGGGAGGGCTCGCGAGCAGTACTTC
>NA|TRBD2|TRBV28|TRBJ2-7
CASSPPGSGRREQYF
TGTGCCAGCAGTCCCCCGGGTAGCGGGAGACGAGAGCAGTACTTC
>few|NA|TRBV7-9|TRBJ2-7
CASSFGGEQYF
TGTGCCAGCAGCTTCGGGGGCGAGCAGTACTTC
>NA|TRBD2|TRBV29-1|TRBJ2-3
CSVEIGGADTQYF
TGCAGCGTTGAAATCGGGGGGGCAGATACGCAGTATTTT
>few|TRBD1|TRBV15|TRBJ1-5
CATSREGTVLSNQPQHF
TGTGCCACCAGCAGAGAGGGGACAGTACTAAGCAATCAGCCCCAGCATTTT
>NA|NA|TRBV5-1|TRBJ2-6
CASSLGQSGANVLTF
TGCGCCAGCAGCTTGGGACAGTCTGGGGCCAACGTCCTGACTTTC
>NA|NA|TRBV2|TRBJ2-3
CASERFTDTQYF
TGTGCCAGCGAGCGATTCACAGATACGCAGTATTTT
>NA|TRBD1|TRBV29-1|TRBJ2-2
CSVELIPRQGTGELFF
TGCAGCGTTGAACTGATTCCACGACAGGGGACCGGGGAGCTGTTTTTT
>NA|TRBD2|TRBV2|TRBJ2-2
CASSGTSGSPGELFF
TGTGCCAGCAGTGGGACTAGCGGGAGTCCCGGGGAGCTGTTTTTT
>few|NA|TRBV18|TRBJ1-2
CASSPDGDIGGYTF
TGTGCCAGCTCACCAGATGGGGACATCGGCGGCTACACCTTC
>NA|NA|TRBV4-1|TRBJ2-3
CASSQESWRQPTDTQYF
TGCGCCAGCAGCCAAGAGAGTTGGAGGCAACCCACAGATACGCAGTATTTT
>few|NA|TRBV20-1|TRBJ2-1
CSAIRYNEQFF
TGCAGTGCTATCAGGTACAATGAGCAGTTCTTC
>few|TRBD2|TRBV28|TRBJ2-3
CASSAAGLAGGPPDTQYF
TGTGCCAGCAGTGCCGCGGGACTAGCGGGAGGGCCGCCAGATACGCAGTATTTT
>NA|TRBD1|TRBV9|TRBJ1-4
CASSVAGGNEKLFF
TGTGCCAGCAGCGTCGCAGGGGGTAATGAAAAACTGTTTTTT
>once|TRBD2|TRBV12-5|TRBJ2-3
CASGLAGGSTDTQYF
TGTGCTAGTGGACTAGCGGGAGGGAGCACAGATACGCAGTATTTT
>few|TRBD1|TRBV7-9|TRBJ1-2
CASSTGTGPGYTF
TGTGCCAGCAGCACCGGGACAGGGCCAGGCTACACCTTC
>few|TRBD2|TRBV5-1|TRBJ2-2
CASSRILAGDTGELFF
TGCGCCAGCAGCCGAATCCTAGCGGGGGACACCGGGGAGCTGTTTTTT
>NA|TRBD2|TRBV18|TRBJ2-1
CASSPGTSGKGSLQWEQFF
TGTGCCAGCTCACCAGGGACTAGCGGGAAGGGGTCCTTACAATGGGAGCAGTTCTTC
>few|NA|TRBV5-1|TRBJ2-7
CASSLLSSGLITYEQYF
TGCGCCAGCAGCTTGTTATCATCGGGACTTATAACCTACGAGCAGTACTTC
>few|NA|TRBV28|TRBJ2-7
CATGGADEQYF
TGTGCCACTGGGGGGGCGGACGAGCAGTACTTC
>few|NA|TRBV18|TRBJ1-1
CASSPLGQSTEAFF
TGTGCCAGCTCACCACTGGGGCAGAGCACTGAAGCTTTCTTT
>few|TRBD2|TRBV7-2|TRBJ2-5
CASSPRPAAGGETQYF
TGTGCCAGCAGCCCGCGGCCGGCAGCGGGAGGCGAGACCCAGTACTTC
>NA|NA|TRBV18|TRBJ2-1
CASSPPSSYNEQFF
TGTGCCAGCTCACCACCGAGCTCCTACAATGAGCAGTTCTTC
>few|NA|TRBV2|TRBJ2-1
CASKSGDTHNNEQFF
TGTGCCAGCAAATCAGGGGATACTCATAACAATGAGCAGTTCTTC
>few|NA|TRBV28|TRBJ2-3
CASSWRGLSPDTQYF
TGTGCCAGCAGTTGGCGAGGACTATCCCCAGATACGCAGTATTTT
>NA|TRBD2|TRBV30|TRBJ2-1
CAWNRLAGAYNEQFF
TGTGCCTGGAACCGGCTAGCGGGAGCCTACAATGAGCAGTTCTTC
>few|NA|TRBV6-5|TRBJ2-1
CASSYRGNEQFF
TGTGCCAGCAGTTACAGGGGTAATGAGCAGTTCTTC
>NA|TRBD2|TRBV2|TRBJ2-1
CASSVILAPATYNEQFF
TGTGCCAGCAGCGTTATACTAGCGCCGGCGACCTACAATGAGCAGTTCTTC
>NA|TRBD2|TRBV5-1|TRBJ2-3
CASRTSGTDTQYF
TGCGCCAGCCGGACTAGCGGCACAGATACGCAGTATTTT
>NA|NA|TRBV6-5|TRBJ1-3
CASRPGTGNTIYF
TGTGCCAGCAGACCAGGGACTGGAAACACCATATATTTT
>few|NA|TRBV7-9|TRBJ2-1
CASSPRLRESRVNEQFF
TGTGCCAGCAGCCCACGACTTCGGGAGTCCCGAGTAAATGAGCAGTTCTTC
>few|TRBD2|TRBV29-1|TRBJ2-3
CSVELAGATDTQYF
TGCAGCGTTGAATTAGCGGGAGCCACAGATACGCAGTATTTT
>NA|NA|TRBV25-1|TRBJ2-5
CASREGGTQYF
TGTGCCAGCAGGGAGGGCGGGACCCAGTACTTC